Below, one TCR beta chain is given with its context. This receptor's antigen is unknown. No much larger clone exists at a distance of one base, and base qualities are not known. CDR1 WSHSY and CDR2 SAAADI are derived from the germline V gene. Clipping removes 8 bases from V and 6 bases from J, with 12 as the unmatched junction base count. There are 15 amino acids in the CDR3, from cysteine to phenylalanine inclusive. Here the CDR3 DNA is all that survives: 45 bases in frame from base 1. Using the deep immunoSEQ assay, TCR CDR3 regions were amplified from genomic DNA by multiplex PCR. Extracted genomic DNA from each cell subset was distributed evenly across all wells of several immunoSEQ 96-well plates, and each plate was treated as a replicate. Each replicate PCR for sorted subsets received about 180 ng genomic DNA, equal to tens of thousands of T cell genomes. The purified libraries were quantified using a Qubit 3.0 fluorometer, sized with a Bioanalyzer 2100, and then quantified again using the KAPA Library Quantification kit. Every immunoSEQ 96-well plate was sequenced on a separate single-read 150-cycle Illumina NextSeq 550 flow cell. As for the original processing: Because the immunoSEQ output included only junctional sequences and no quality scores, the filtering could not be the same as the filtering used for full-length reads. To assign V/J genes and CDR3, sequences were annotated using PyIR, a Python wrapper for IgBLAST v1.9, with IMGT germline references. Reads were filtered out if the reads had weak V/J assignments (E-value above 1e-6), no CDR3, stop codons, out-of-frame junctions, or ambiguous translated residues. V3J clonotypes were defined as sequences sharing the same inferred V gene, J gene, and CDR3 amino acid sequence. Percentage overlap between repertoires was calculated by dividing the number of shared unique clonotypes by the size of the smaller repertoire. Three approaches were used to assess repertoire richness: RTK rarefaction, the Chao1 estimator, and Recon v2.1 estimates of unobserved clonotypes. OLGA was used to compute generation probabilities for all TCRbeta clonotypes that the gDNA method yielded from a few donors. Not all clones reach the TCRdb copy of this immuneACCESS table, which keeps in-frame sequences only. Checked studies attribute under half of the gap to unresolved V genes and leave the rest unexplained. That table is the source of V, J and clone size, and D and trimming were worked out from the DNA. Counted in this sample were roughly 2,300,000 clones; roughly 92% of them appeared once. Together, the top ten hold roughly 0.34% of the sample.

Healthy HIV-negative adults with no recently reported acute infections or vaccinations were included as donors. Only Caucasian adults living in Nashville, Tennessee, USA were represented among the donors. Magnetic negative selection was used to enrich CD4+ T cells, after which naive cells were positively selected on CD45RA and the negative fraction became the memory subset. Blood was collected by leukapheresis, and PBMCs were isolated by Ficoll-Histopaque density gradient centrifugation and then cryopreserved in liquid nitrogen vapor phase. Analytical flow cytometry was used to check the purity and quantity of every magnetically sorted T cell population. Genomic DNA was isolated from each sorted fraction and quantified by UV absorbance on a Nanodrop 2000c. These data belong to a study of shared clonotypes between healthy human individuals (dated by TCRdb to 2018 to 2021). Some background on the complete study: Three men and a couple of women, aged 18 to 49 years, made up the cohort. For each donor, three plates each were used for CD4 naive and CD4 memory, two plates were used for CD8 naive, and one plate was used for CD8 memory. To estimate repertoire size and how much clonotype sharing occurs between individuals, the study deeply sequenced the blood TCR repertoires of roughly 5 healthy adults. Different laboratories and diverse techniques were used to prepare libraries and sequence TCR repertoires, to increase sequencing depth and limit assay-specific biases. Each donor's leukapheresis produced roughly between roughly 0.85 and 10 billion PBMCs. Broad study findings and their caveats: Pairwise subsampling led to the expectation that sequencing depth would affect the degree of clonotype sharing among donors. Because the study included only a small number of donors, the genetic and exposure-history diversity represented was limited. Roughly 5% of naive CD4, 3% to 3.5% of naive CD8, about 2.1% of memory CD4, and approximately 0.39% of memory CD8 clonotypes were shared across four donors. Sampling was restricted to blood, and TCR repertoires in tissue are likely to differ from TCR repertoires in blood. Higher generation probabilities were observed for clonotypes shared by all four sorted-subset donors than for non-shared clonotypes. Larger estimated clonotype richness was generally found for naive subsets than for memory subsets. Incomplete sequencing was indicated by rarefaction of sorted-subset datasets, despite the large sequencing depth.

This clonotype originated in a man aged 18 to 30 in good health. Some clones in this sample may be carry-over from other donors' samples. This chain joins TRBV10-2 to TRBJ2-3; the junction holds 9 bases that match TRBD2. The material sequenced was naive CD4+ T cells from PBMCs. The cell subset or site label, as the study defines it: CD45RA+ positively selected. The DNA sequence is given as TGCGCCAGCCTCATAGCGGGAGAAGGTATGGATACGCAGTATTTT. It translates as CASLIAGEGMDTQYF.